Each of the 31 T cell receptor beta chains below was sequenced from the same sample in a study of blood T cell repertoires in COVID-19 (dated by TCRdb to about 2020). Library generation was performed with the immunoSEQ multiplex PCR assay. In TCRdb, the immuneACCESS table is reduced to in-frame sequences with V and J assigned. These tables do not hold every clone; where another copy was compared, an unresolved V gene accounts for under half, and the others remain unexplained. The sample yields 150,000 to 200,000 clones; approximately 80% were counted once. Roughly 17% of the sample belongs to the ten largest clones. What was sequenced was PBMCs or T cells enriched from blood (not recorded which). Every receptor here comes from a woman in her fifties or sixties who had recovered from COVID-19.

V usage is TRBV28 and J usage is TRBJ1-4; 10 positions match TRBD1. This CDR3 is built from 16 residues. The germline CDR1 and CDR2 sequences are MDHEN and SYDVKM. The junction had 4 bases not matched to a gene; V was cut back by 6 bases and J by 0 bases. In DNA form, the CDR3 reads TGTGCCAGCAGGGGACAGGGGTTTGCAACTAATGAAAAACTGTTTTTT. It codes for CASRGQGFATNEKLFF.

The genes are TRBV4-1 and TRBJ1-2; tentatively, D is TRBD1 (5 bases). Trimming stripped 7 bases from V and 2 bases from J, with 14 bases between. CDR3 length equals 14 residues. CDR1 is MGHRA and CDR2 is YSYEKL in the germline V gene. The CDR3: CASTTGEGNYGYTF. The CDR3 region has the DNA TGCGCCAGCACCACAGGCGAAGGGAACTATGGCTACACCTTC.

This clone was picked up one time. This chain joins TRBV5-1 and TRBJ1-1, with D hard to call. Germline CDR1 reads SGHRS; CDR2 reads YFSETQ. The germline V and J ends were trimmed by 1 base and 7 bases, with 11 bases remaining between them. The CDR3 runs 13 residues. The CDR3: CASSLSLSFEAFF. The CDR3 region has the DNA TGCGCCAGCAGCTTGTCACTGAGTTTTGAAGCTTTCTTT. Full variable domain (rest looked up from reference TRBV5-1 and TRBJ1-1): KAGVTQTPRYLIKTRGQQVTLSCSPISGHRSVSWYQQTPGQGLQFLFEYFSETQRNKGNFPGRFSGRQFSNSRSEMNVSTLELGDSALYLCASSLSLSFEAFFGQGTRLTVV.

This sequence joins TRBV2 and TRBJ2-4; D not resolved. This CDR3 region has 13 residues. Trimming left V 7 bases short and J 4 bases short, with 11 bases between. CDR1 is SNHLY, CDR2 FYNNEI, per germline. CDR3 bases: TGTGCCAGCAATCGAGACTCGAAAAACATTCAGTACTTC. Amino acids: CASNRDSKNIQYF. Supplemented by reference TRBV2 and TRBJ2-4, the full variable domain reads EPEVTQTPSHQVTQMGQEVILRCVPISNHLYFYWYRQILGQKVEFLVSFYNNEISEKSEIFDDQFSVERPDGSNFTLKIRSTKLEDSAMYFCASNRDSKNIQYFGAGTRLSVL.

The V call is TRBV7-9, the J call TRBJ2-3, with TRBD2 matching 8 bases. The CDR3 runs to 16 residues. Trimming at V came to 2 bases and at J to 2 bases, leaving 6 bases not matched to a gene. Germline V gives CDR1 SEHNR, CDR2 FQNEAQ (reference sequence). CDR3 bases: TGTGCCAGCAGCTTATCTAGCGGGCCTAACACAGATACGCAGTATTTT. Protein product: CASSLSSGPNTDTQYF.

This sequence joins TRBV27 and TRBJ1-5; D is possibly TRBD1 (6 bases). CDR3 length: 15 amino acids. The germline V and J ends were trimmed by 3 bases and 9 bases, with 18 bases remaining between them. Germline V gene sequence: CDR1 MNHEY, CDR2 SMNVEV (reference sequence). The CDR3 region is CASSFGAGALLPQHF. The CDR3 DNA follows: TGTGCCAGCAGTTTTGGCGCGGGGGCCCTCCTGCCCCAGCATTTT.

This rearrangement joins TRBV19 to TRBJ1-1, with 9 bases fitting TRBD1. V shed 5 bases, J shed 11 bases, and the junction held 6 bases outside the gene matches. The CDR3 has 12 amino acids. Per germline, CDR1 LNHDA and CDR2 SQIVND (reference sequence). This CDR3 is CASSVTGGYAFF. The CDR3 DNA sequence: TGTGCCAGTAGTGTGACAGGGGGTTACGCTTTCTTT.

The chain links TRBV11-2 to TRBJ2-1, with 10 bases lining up with TRBD2. Germline loops: CDR1 SGHAT, CDR2 FQNNGV. The CDR3 spans 19 residues. Unmatched junction bases numbered 8, after V lost 0 bases and J lost 0 bases. The CDR3 sequence: CASSLDKKTSGFSYNEQFF. The CDR3 DNA reads as TGTGCCAGCAGCTTAGATAAGAAGACTAGCGGGTTCTCCTACAATGAGCAGTTCTTC. Together with reference TRBV11-2 and TRBJ2-1, the CDR3 gives the full variable domain: EAGVAQSPRYKIIEKRQSVAFWCNPISGHATLYWYQQILGQGPKLLIQFQNNGVVDDSQLPKDRFSAERLKGVDSTLKIQPAKLEDSAVYLCASSLDKKTSGFSYNEQFFGPGTRLTVL.

The chain recombines TRBV3-1 (or the pseudogene TRBV3-2) with TRBJ2-2, with 9 bases aligning to TRBD2. V lost 5 bases and J lost 3; bases outside the gene matches: 7. This CDR3 comprises 16 residues. CDR1 and CDR2 from the germline V gene are LGHDT and YNNKEL (reference sequence). The CDR3, as DNA: TGTGCCAGCAGCTACTTAGCGGGAGAGGACACCGGGGAGCTGTTTTTT. As protein: CASSYLAGEDTGELFF.

This chain uses TRBV7-2 with TRBJ2-7; D not certain. The CDR3 loop spans 13 amino acids. V gave up 2 bases and J gave up 5 bases, with 10 bases separating them. Germline V gives CDR1 SGHTA, CDR2 FQGNSA. CDR3 DNA sequence: TGTGCCAGCAGCTTAAACAGTCACCACGAGCAGTACTTC. Its translation: CASSLNSHHEQYF.

V is TRBV29-1 and J is TRBJ2-7, with 7 bases aligning to TRBD1. The germline V gene encodes CDR1 SQVTM and CDR2 ANQGSEA. The CDR3 extends over 12 amino acids. J lost 4 bases, V lost 0 bases, and 0 bases had no gene match. The CDR3: CSVEDRGYEQYF. The CDR3 nucleotides are TGCAGCGTTGAAGACAGGGGGTACGAGCAGTACTTC.

The chain combines TRBV21-1 with TRBJ1-5. TRBV21-1 counts as a pseudogene. The CDR3 extends over 13 amino acids. CDR3 in DNA: TGTGCCAGCAGCAAAGATCCTTATCAGCCCCAGCATTTT. Protein: CASSKDPYQPQHF.

J is TRBJ2-3 and V is TRBV10-1, with D possibly TRBD2 on 6 matching bases. This CDR3 is 16 amino acids long. Germline V gene lookup returns CDR1 WNHNN and CDR2 SYGVQD (reference sequence). Trimming took 2 bases from V and 4 from J, leaving 16 bases between them. In DNA, the CDR3 is TGCGCCAGCAGTGAGCGGATAGGGAGGTTCCCAGATACGCAGTATTTT. This gives the protein CASSERIGRFPDTQYF.

The J gene is TRBJ1-5, the V gene TRBV2; a weak D match, TRBD1 (5 bases). This CDR3 has 14 residues. V was shortened by 5 bases and J by 4 bases, with 12 bases between the two germline ends. Germline-derived CDR1 and CDR2 are SNHLY and FYNNEI. CDR3 DNA: TGTGCCAGCAGTCAGGGCAGAAGTAATCAGCCCCAGCATTTT. This gives the protein CASSQGRSNQPQHF.

The rearrangement links TRBV5-5 to TRBJ1-1; D remains ambiguous. CDR1 is SGHKS, CDR2 YYEKEE, per germline (reference sequence). V was pared by 0 bases and J by 5 bases, with 8 bases between. The CDR3 has 13 residues. CDR3 DNA sequence: TGTGCCAGCAGCTTGGCTGGGCTTACTGAAGCTTTCTTT. Amino acid sequence: CASSLAGLTEAFF.

This chain joins TRBV6-5 and TRBJ1-1, with D possibly matching TRBD1 (5 bases). Germline V gene data show CDR1 as MNHEY and CDR2 as SVGAGI. The CDR3 covers 14 residues. The germline V and J ends were trimmed by 5 bases and 4 bases, with 14 bases remaining between them. CDR3 bases: TGTGCCAGCAGTCCCCGCGGGGGGACCACTGAAGCTTTCTTT. Its translation is CASSPRGGTTEAFF.

The chain combines TRBV7-9 with TRBJ2-1, with 16 bases identical to TRBD2. The CDR3 is 14 residues long. Germline-derived CDR1 and CDR2 are SEHNR and FQNEAQ (reference sequence). V dropped 10 bases and J dropped 9; count of bases not matched to a gene: 6. This CDR3 is CATPGLAGGLEQFF. CDR3 DNA: TGTGCCACCCCGGGACTAGCGGGAGGGCTTGAGCAGTTCTTC.

This clone was counted between two and nine times. J is TRBJ2-7 and V is TRBV13, with D maybe TRBD2 (5 bases). Germline-derived CDR1 and CDR2 are PRHDT and FYEKMQ (reference sequence). The CDR3 has 12 amino acids. V lost 5 bases and J 6 bases, leaving 11 bases between the germline ends. CDR3 residues: CASSPIGGEQYF. For the CDR3, the DNA is TGTGCCAGCAGCCCGATAGGAGGCGAGCAGTACTTC.

Only one count was recorded for this clone. The rearrangement joins TRBV24-1 to TRBJ2-2; tentatively, D is TRBD1 (5 bases). The CDR3 has 16 amino acids. The V and J ends lost 2 bases and 4 bases respectively, with 13 bases between them. Germline V gene sequence: CDR1 KGHDR, CDR2 SFDVKD. The CDR3 DNA is TGTGCCACCAGTGATTCCCCTACAGGAGTCACCGGGGAGCTGTTTTTT. Protein: CATSDSPTGVTGELFF.

The chain's CDR3 is CASSRGTGSGNTIYF. The CDR3 DNA sequence: TGTGCCAGCTCACGCGGGACAGGCTCTGGAAACACCATATATTTT. The chain carries TRBV18 and TRBJ1-3, with TRBD1 matching 8 bases. The CDR3 has 15 residues. V trimming: 4 bases; J trimming: 0 bases; junction bases outside the gene matches: 2. Germline-derived CDR1 and CDR2 are KGHSH and LQKENI.

The chain recombines TRBV6-2 or TRBV6-3 with TRBJ1-1, with 7 bases that match TRBD1. From germline, CDR1 is MNHEY and CDR2 SVGEGT. The CDR3 has 13 residues. The trim removed 1 base at V and 11 bases at J, leaving 7 bases unmatched. The CDR3 reads CASSYFGTVGAFF. In nucleotides, the CDR3 is TGTGCCAGCAGTTACTTCGGGACAGTGGGGGCTTTCTTT.

This clone was observed a handful of times. V usage is TRBV3-1 (or the pseudogene TRBV3-2) and J usage is TRBJ2-1; 7 positions agree with TRBD2. The CDR3 runs 14 residues. V trimming: 1 base; J trimming: 5 bases; junction bases outside the gene matches: 2. Germline CDR1 and CDR2: LGHDT and YNNKEL (reference sequence). The CDR3 nucleotides read TGTGCCAGCAGCCAAGGCGGGAGACACAATGAGCAGTTCTTC. Translating it yields CASSQGGRHNEQFF.

The genes are TRBV7-9 and TRBJ1-1; D remains unclear. Germline V CDR1 and CDR2: SEHNR, FQNEAQ (reference sequence). CDR3 length: 14 amino acids. Trimming cost V 5 bases and J 4 bases, with 14 bases left between them. CDR3 amino acids: CASSPVKSGTEAFF. The CDR3 nucleotides read TGTGCCAGCAGCCCGGTGAAAAGTGGCACTGAAGCTTTCTTT.

Concerning this clone itself: Other DNA sequences from this sample encode an identical CDR3 as well. The chain couples TRBV30 to TRBJ2-7; D is ambiguous. The CDR3 consists of 11 residues. CDR1 is GTSNPN and CDR2 is SVGIG in the germline V gene (reference sequence). Trimming cost V 2 bases and J 1 base, with 3 bases left between them. Written as DNA, the CDR3 is TGTGCCTGGAGTCGGTCCTACGAGCAGTACTTC. This codes for CAWSRSYEQYF.

This clone was detected once. The chain combines TRBV3-1 (or the pseudogene TRBV3-2) with TRBJ2-3; 13 nucleotides agree with TRBD2. V lost 4 bases and J lost 6; bases outside the gene matches: 10. This CDR3 comprises 17 residues. The V gene's germline CDR1 is LGHDT and CDR2 YNNKEL (reference sequence). DNA of the CDR3: TGTGCCAGCAGCCCCCTATCCGGGACTAGCGGGACCGATACGCAGTATTTT. Translation gives CASSPLSGTSGTDTQYF.

This clone occurred a few times. This sequence joins TRBV7-9 and TRBJ2-1; the D is unclear. Germline V gene sequence: CDR1 SEHNR, CDR2 FQNEAQ (reference sequence). The ends were cut back, 1 base at V and 1 base at J, with 8 bases in the middle. This CDR3 contains 15 residues. CDR3: CASSLGPESYNEQFF. The CDR3 nucleotides read TGTGCCAGCAGCTTAGGTCCTGAGTCCTACAATGAGCAGTTCTTC.

The gene calls are TRBV5-4 and TRBJ2-1; no firm D call. This CDR3 contains 15 residues. CDR1 is SGHNT, CDR2 YYREEE, per germline (reference sequence). V was trimmed by 1 base and J by 5 bases, leaving 13 bases between them. The CDR3, as DNA: TGTGCCAGCAGCTTGAGGCAGGTGACCCACAATGAGCAGTTCTTC. Amino acid sequence: CASSLRQVTHNEQFF.

The genes are TRBV18 and TRBJ2-5; perhaps TRBD1 as D (5 bases). From germline, CDR1 is KGHSH and CDR2 LQKENI. V lost 4 bases and J lost 1, with 13 bases in between. CDR3 length equals 15 residues. CDR3 in amino acids: CASSRSTDGQETQYF. The CDR3 coding sequence is TGTGCCAGCTCACGGTCGACAGATGGCCAAGAGACCCAGTACTTC.

This chain links TRBV4-3 with TRBJ2-3; D might be TRBD1 (6 bases). The V end was cut by 3 bases, the J end by 0 bases, with 10 bases between. This CDR3 spans 15 amino acids. Looked up from germline, CDR1 is LGHNA and CDR2 is YSLEER. CDR3 amino acids: CASSQQQGSTDTQYF. In nucleotides, the CDR3 is TGCGCCAGCAGCCAGCAACAGGGTAGCACAGATACGCAGTATTTT.

The chain couples TRBV19 to TRBJ2-3, with 8 bases identical to TRBD2. Germline lookup yields CDR1 LNHDA and CDR2 SQIVND (reference sequence). Trimming took 5 bases from V and 5 from J; bases not matched to a gene: 12. The CDR3 covers 16 residues. The CDR3 nucleotides are TGTGCCAGTAGTTTCGCGGGGGGTCTAGCGGGAGATACGCAGTATTTT. Amino acids: CASSFAGGLAGDTQYF.

The rearrangement links TRBV11-2 to TRBJ2-3; 14 nucleotides match TRBD2. Germline CDR1 is SGHAT and CDR2 is FQNNGV. V lost 3 bases and J lost 5; bases outside the gene matches: 7. The CDR3 spans 17 residues. CDR3 DNA sequence: TGTGCCAGCAGCTTCGGACTAGCGGGAGGTAATAGAGATACGCAGTATTTT. It yields the protein CASSFGLAGGNRDTQYF.